A single sample is the source of the 30 T cell receptor beta chains below, sequenced in a study of blood T cell repertoires in COVID-19. Here immunoSEQ multiplex PCR was the method, and the copy in TCRdb shows in-frame clones only, minus some. The sample lists 200,000 to 300,000 clones, 70% to 80% occurring once. The sequencing sample was made of peripheral blood. The origin of the receptors is a woman older than 75 with acute or convalescent COVID-19.

This clone was counted at least ten times. V is TRBV7-9 and J is TRBJ2-3; 8 bases match TRBD1. Germline loops: CDR1 SEHNR, CDR2 FQNEAQ (reference sequence). J gave up 4 bases and V 2 bases, and 14 bases lay outside the gene matches. CDR3 length: 18 amino acids. The CDR3 protein is CASSLRAPQGARADTQYF. CDR3 nucleotides: TGTGCCAGCAGCTTACGAGCCCCCCAGGGGGCGCGGGCAGATACGCAGTATTTT. The full variable domain, in which reference TRBV7-9 and TRBJ2-3 provide the parts outside the CDR3, is DTGVSQNPRHKITKRGQNVTFRCDPISEHNRLYWYRQTLGQGPEFLTYFQNEAQLEKSRLLSDRFSAERPKGSFSTLEIQRTEQGDSAMYLCASSLRAPQGARADTQYFGPGTRLTVL.

The chain employs TRBV7-2 and TRBJ1-2, with D possibly being TRBD1 (5 bases). Trimming stripped 2 bases from V and 4 bases from J, with 11 bases between. CDR3 length equals 14 residues. The germline gives CDR1 SGHTA, CDR2 FQGNSA. The CDR3 spells CASSLHGRGYGYTF. CDR3 nucleotide sequence: TGTGCCAGCAGCTTACACGGTAGGGGCTATGGCTACACCTTC.

CDR3 loop: CATSRPQGPSYNEQFF. CDR3 DNA sequence: TGTGCCACCAGCAGACCACAGGGGCCGTCCTACAATGAGCAGTTCTTC. The chain couples TRBV15 to TRBJ2-1; TRBD1 agrees at 7 bases. CDR1 is LNHNV, CDR2 YYDKDF, per germline (reference sequence). V lost 2 bases to trimming and J lost 1 base; unmatched junction nucleotides: 5. The CDR3 is 16 amino acids.

The chain employs TRBV2 and TRBJ1-2; TRBD1 agrees at 7 bases. Trimming cost V 4 bases and J 6 bases; bases outside gene matches: 5. CDR3 length: 13 amino acids. The germline V gene has CDR1 SNHLY and CDR2 FYNNEI. For the CDR3, the DNA is TGTGCCAGCAGTGTAGGCAGGGGGGATGGCTACACCTTC. This translates into CASSVGRGDGYTF.

The chain joins TRBV29-1 to TRBJ2-5; TRBD2 might be the D (6 bases). Trimming took off 6 bases at V and 2 bases at J, with 16 bases between the two ends. From germline, CDR1 is SQVTM and CDR2 ANQGSEA. The CDR3 has 14 amino acids. CDR3 bases: TGCAGCGTCTCTCACCGGCTAGCGCAAGAGACCCAGTACTTC. Its translation is CSVSHRLAQETQYF.

Notes on this clone: Other DNA sequences from this sample encode an identical CDR3 as well. This chain connects TRBV3-1 (or the pseudogene TRBV3-2) to TRBJ2-2; TRBD1 might be the D (6 bases). CDR1 and CDR2 from the germline V gene are LGHDT and YNNKEL (reference sequence). The ends were cut back, 3 bases at V and 6 bases at J, with 8 bases in the middle. This CDR3 region has 13 residues. The CDR3 sequence: CASSQGAAGELFF. The CDR3 coding sequence is TGTGCCAGCAGCCAGGGGGCCGCCGGGGAGCTGTTTTTT.

This clone has ten or more counts. The V and J genes are TRBV2 and TRBJ1-1, with D maybe TRBD1 (5 bases). CDR1 is SNHLY and CDR2 is FYNNEI in the germline V gene. Trimming shortened V by 4 bases and J by 8 bases, and 14 bases separated the two germline ends. This CDR3 has 13 amino acids. The CDR3 DNA sequence: TGTGCCAGCAGTGCAGGGTTGGGCTCAGAAGCTTTCTTT. The encoded protein is CASSAGLGSEAFF. Full variable domain (remainder filled in from reference TRBV2 and TRBJ1-1): EPEVTQTPSHQVTQMGQEVILRCVPISNHLYFYWYRQILGQKVEFLVSFYNNEISEKSEIFDDQFSVERPDGSNFTLKIRSTKLEDSAMYFCASSAGLGSEAFFGQGTRLTVV.

J is TRBJ1-1 and V is TRBV11-2; TRBD1 aligns across 8 bases. V trimming: 5 bases; J trimming: 2 bases; junction bases outside the gene matches: 10. The CDR3 extends over 16 amino acids. Germline CDR1 SGHAT, CDR2 FQNNGV. The CDR3 here is CASSPLGRGQNTEAFF. Written as DNA, the CDR3 is TGTGCCAGCAGCCCCCTGGGCAGGGGGCAAAACACTGAAGCTTTCTTT. The full variable domain, with the rest looked up from reference TRBV11-2 and TRBJ1-1, is EAGVAQSPRYKIIEKRQSVAFWCNPISGHATLYWYQQILGQGPKLLIQFQNNGVVDDSQLPKDRFSAERLKGVDSTLKIQPAKLEDSAVYLCASSPLGRGQNTEAFFGQGTRLTVV.

As regards this clone: This same CDR3 is encoded by further DNA sequences in the sample. This chain connects TRBV20-1 to TRBJ1-2; D is undetermined. Trimming stripped 3 bases from V and 3 bases from J, with 8 bases between. CDR3 length: 12 residues. From germline, CDR1 is DFQATT and CDR2 SNEGSKA (reference sequence). DNA for the CDR3: TGCAGTGCTAGTTTATCTGACTATGGCTACACCTTC. It codes for CSASLSDYGYTF.

V and J are TRBV6-1 and TRBJ2-1; 8 bases line up with TRBD2. Germline CDR1 reads MNHNS; CDR2 reads SASEGT. The junction had 10 bases not matched to a gene; V was cut back by 4 bases and J by 5 bases. The CDR3 totals 16 residues. The CDR3, as DNA: TGTGCCAGCAGTGGACAGCGGGGGCGCCCAAACAATGAGCAGTTCTTC. Protein: CASSGQRGRPNNEQFF.

The chain has TRBV5-4 and TRBJ2-1; TRBD1 matches 9 bases. The germline V gene encodes CDR1 SGHNT and CDR2 YYREEE (reference sequence). The CDR3 has 15 amino acids. Germline trimming cut 5 bases from V and 8 bases from J; bases unmatched to any gene: 11. The chain's CDR3 is CASSTGTGLIHEQFF. The CDR3 DNA reads as TGTGCCAGCAGTACCGGGACAGGGCTAATCCATGAGCAGTTCTTC.

V is TRBV3-1 (or the pseudogene TRBV3-2) and J is TRBJ2-7; TRBD2 is a possible D gene (5 bases). V was pared by 0 bases and J by 7 bases, with 19 bases between. Germline CDR1 LGHDT, CDR2 YNNKEL (reference sequence). The CDR3 runs to 16 residues. DNA of the CDR3: TGTGCCAGCAGCCAAGATGGAGGACTCCTACGGGAAGAGCAGTACTTC. Its translation is CASSQDGGLLREEQYF.

The sample holds a few counts of this clone. A junction end diverges from the germline sequence, so it may reflect a read error. This chain joins TRBV6-5 and TRBJ2-7; weak D call: TRBD2 (5 bases). Per germline, CDR1 MNHEY and CDR2 SVGAGI. The CDR3 covers 12 residues. CDR3 region: CASSYDGGKWVF. CDR3 DNA: TGTGCCAGCAGTTACGATGGAGGCAAGTGGGTCTTC.

This chain connects TRBV12-1 to TRBJ2-1; TRBD2, the table's D call, was not compared with the DNA. TRBV12-1 is designated a pseudogene. The CDR3 runs to 13 residues. CDR3 DNA sequence: TGTGCCAGCAGCCCGGGACTAGCCAATGAGCAGTTCTTC. Residues: CASSPGLANEQFF.

The chain couples TRBV6-5 to TRBJ1-6; TRBD1 aligns across 7 bases. Germline-derived CDR1 and CDR2 are MNHEY and SVGAGI. Unmatched junction bases numbered 5, after V lost 8 bases and J lost 7 bases. The CDR3 is 13 residues long. The CDR3 bases are TGTGCCAGCCACAGGGGCGCCAATTCACCCCTCCACTTT. This translates into CASHRGANSPLHF.

The chain has TRBV9 and TRBJ2-3; 7 bases line up with TRBD2. Germline CDR1 SGDLS, CDR2 YYNGEE. The CDR3 is made up of 14 amino acids. J gave up 5 bases and V 5 bases, and 8 bases lay outside the gene matches. The CDR3 is CASSLGGKVDTQYF. As DNA, the CDR3 is TGTGCCAGCAGTCTGGGGGGGAAGGTAGATACGCAGTATTTT. Based on the CDR3 plus reference TRBV9 and TRBJ2-3, the full variable domain is DSGVTQTPKHLITATGQRVTLRCSPRSGDLSVYWYQQSLDQGLQFLIQYYNGEERAKGNILERFSAQQFPDLHSELNLSSLELGDSALYFCASSLGGKVDTQYFGPGTRLTVL.

The chain links TRBV19 to TRBJ2-2; D gene unclear. The V end lost 2 bases, the J end lost 4 bases, and 14 bases lay between the germline ends. The CDR3 covers 16 residues. Germline CDR1 and CDR2: LNHDA and SQIVND (reference sequence). The CDR3 DNA sequence: TGTGCCAGTAGTATATCCTCAAGCCGCGCCACCGGGGAGCTGTTTTTT. Its protein product is CASSISSSRATGELFF.

The sample holds one count of this clone. The chain links TRBV28 to TRBJ1-1; no definite D call. Trimming removed 7 bases at V and 1 base at J, with 16 bases between. This CDR3 is 15 amino acids long. The germline V gene encodes CDR1 MDHEN and CDR2 SYDVKM. The CDR3 reads CASTSFKEPNTEAFF. The CDR3 DNA reads TGTGCCAGCACCTCATTCAAGGAGCCGAACACTGAAGCTTTCTTT.

J is TRBJ1-5 and V is TRBV6-2 or TRBV6-3, with a tentative D call TRBD1 (5 bases). V was clipped by 0 bases and J by 6 bases, with 12 bases between them. Looked up from germline, CDR1 is MNHEY and CDR2 is SVGEGT. The CDR3 is 15 residues long. The CDR3 here is CASSYSTGGSQPQHF. In DNA form, the CDR3 reads TGTGCCAGCAGTTACTCGACCGGGGGTAGTCAGCCCCAGCATTTT.

The chain recombines TRBV29-1 with TRBJ2-3; D may be TRBD2 (6 bases). Looked up from germline, CDR1 is SQVTM and CDR2 is ANQGSEA. The CDR3 loop spans 16 amino acids. The V and J ends lost 6 bases and 0 bases respectively, with 19 bases between them. The CDR3 sequence: CSVTTGTPTSTDTQYF. DNA of the CDR3: TGCAGCGTAACCACCGGGACTCCGACTAGCACAGATACGCAGTATTTT.

The V gene is TRBV25-1, the J gene TRBJ1-3; D not certain. In germline, CDR1 is MGHDK, CDR2 SYGVNS. The CDR3 extends over 12 amino acids. The V and J ends lost 7 bases and 4 bases respectively, with 8 bases between them. The DNA of the CDR3 is TGTGCCAGCACGGGCGGGGGAAACACCATATATTTT. Residues: CASTGGGNTIYF.

The chain combines TRBV30 with TRBJ2-7, with 9 bases fitting TRBD1. V dropped 3 bases and J dropped 6; count of bases not matched to a gene: 6. CDR1 is GTSNPN, CDR2 SVGIG, per germline (reference sequence). CDR3 length: 13 residues. The chain's CDR3 is CAWRDRGYGEQYF. The CDR3 coding sequence is TGTGCCTGGAGGGACAGGGGATACGGCGAGCAGTACTTC.

The gene calls are TRBV5-1 and TRBJ2-7; 8 bases are a match to TRBD2. With V trimmed by 4 bases and J by 0 bases, 9 bases remained unmatched. The CDR3 loop spans 16 amino acids. Germline loops: CDR1 SGHRS, CDR2 YFSETQ. As DNA, the CDR3 is TGCGCCAGCAGCCTGGCGGGGAGCGGGAGCTCCTACGAGCAGTACTTC. It translates to CASSLAGSGSSYEQYF.

The chain is built from TRBV7-3 and TRBJ2-1, with 7 positions matching TRBD1. Germline V lookup: CDR1 SGHTA, CDR2 FQGTGA. Trimming took 3 bases from V and 10 from J; bases not matched to a gene: 3. The CDR3 runs to 12 residues. The CDR3 region is CASSFGTAEQFF. The DNA of the CDR3 is TGTGCCAGCAGCTTCGGGACAGCCGAGCAGTTCTTC.

This clone was observed a handful of times. The chain is built from TRBV11-2 and TRBJ1-2; D call uncertain. V was clipped by 6 bases and J by 3 bases, with 14 bases between them. Germline CDR1 SGHAT, CDR2 FQNNGV. The CDR3 loop spans 14 amino acids. The CDR3 DNA reads TGTGCCAGCAGTTCTACTCGAACCCACTATGGCTACACCTTC. This encodes CASSSTRTHYGYTF.

The chain combines TRBV3-1 (or the pseudogene TRBV3-2) with TRBJ1-5; 7 nucleotides line up with TRBD1. Trimming cost V 5 bases and J 4 bases; bases outside gene matches: 5. The CDR3 length is 14 residues. The V gene's germline CDR1 is LGHDT and CDR2 YNNKEL (reference sequence). The CDR3 coding sequence is TGTGCCAGCAGCGACAGGACAGGAAATCAGCCCCAGCATTTT. Translated, it gives CASSDRTGNQPQHF.

The chain recombines TRBV20-1 with TRBJ1-2, with 7 bases lining up with TRBD1. The CDR3 spans 11 residues. V lost 3 bases, J lost 12 bases, and 7 bases stayed unmatched. Germline CDR1 DFQATT, CDR2 SNEGSKA (reference sequence). As DNA, the CDR3 is TGCAGTGCTAGGGGAGACAGGGCTGACACCTTC. Translation gives CSARGDRADTF.

This sequence joins TRBV2 and TRBJ1-1; tentatively, D is TRBD1 (5 bases). CDR3 length equals 11 residues. CDR1 and CDR2 from the germline V gene are SNHLY and FYNNEI. Deletions cut 1 base from V and 11 bases from J, with 8 bases between. CDR3 loop: CASSEVRDAFF. The CDR3 DNA reads TGTGCCAGCAGTGAAGTCAGGGATGCTTTCTTT.

The V call is TRBV2, the J call TRBJ1-2; 8 bases align to TRBD1. CDR3 length: 14 residues. V was pared by 3 bases and J by 5 bases, with 5 bases of the junction left unmatched. Per germline, CDR1 SNHLY and CDR2 FYNNEI. This CDR3 is CASSERQGRYGYTF. The CDR3 DNA reads TGTGCCAGCAGTGAGAGACAGGGGCGGTATGGCTACACCTTC. Variable domain in full (rest from reference TRBV2 and TRBJ1-2): EPEVTQTPSHQVTQMGQEVILRCVPISNHLYFYWYRQILGQKVEFLVSFYNNEISEKSEIFDDQFSVERPDGSNFTLKIRSTKLEDSAMYFCASSERQGRYGYTFGSGTRLTVV.

This clone was observed a handful of times. V gene TRBV9 combines with J gene TRBJ2-2, with TRBD1 identical over 9 bases. This CDR3 region has 17 residues. Germline loops: CDR1 SGDLS, CDR2 YYNGEE. With V trimmed by 4 bases and J by 2 bases, 9 bases remained unmatched. CDR3 sequence: CASSPIGQGHNTGELFF. In DNA form, the CDR3 reads TGTGCCAGCAGCCCAATAGGACAGGGGCACAACACCGGGGAGCTGTTTTTT.